This T cell receptor beta chain was found in a study of blood T cells in healthy people across ages. The sample holds many counts of this clonotype. Through a sample-barcoded 5' primer and a J-beta primer mix, a second PCR was run for roughly 6 to 12 cycles. A single record per CDR3 protein comes from TCRdb applying MiXCR to the 5' RACE reads. The sample has roughly 800,000 distinct CDR3 sequences, 55% to 75% seen once. Each sample yielded at least 5.5 micrograms of PBMC total RNA. This CDR3 spans 13 amino acids. The germline V gene has CDR1 MNHEY and CDR2 SVGEGT. V lost 10 bases and J 4 bases, leaving 11 bases between the germline ends.

This chain joins TRBV6-2 or TRBV6-3 and TRBJ2-6; no clear D gene. This sequence originates from a man aged 25-45 years in good health. Sequenced: blood. The CDR3 loop is CATTRPGANVLTF. For the CDR3, the DNA is TGTGCCACAACCAGGCCCGGGGCCAACGTCCTGACTTTC.